Below are 15 T cell receptor beta chains sequenced from a single sample in a study of regulatory T cells in long-lasting Graves disease. Construction of the TCR beta libraries employed iRepertoire HTBI primers in conjunction with Arm-PCR of CDR3 regions. TCRdb processed the multiplex PCR reads anew with MiXCR; each CDR3 protein has one entry. There are almost 350,000 distinct CDR3 sequences in the sample; about 20% occur only once, and less than 30% lies in the top ten. Documented time point: persistent/refractory GD, antithyroid drugs over 5 years with positive TRAb. The authors made the TCR library using RNA they extracted from PBMCs. Sequenced here: peripheral blood mononuclear cells (PBMCs), sampled when the disease was refractory, from a patient treated with antithyroid drugs. These receptors were collected from a female donor with Graves disease.

On this clonotype: Being one base from a much bigger clone, this may be a read error. The rearrangement joins TRBV6-1 to TRBJ1-1; the D is unclear. Germline CDR1 is MNHNS and CDR2 is SASEGT. The CDR3 loop spans 13 amino acids. Trimming took off 7 bases at V and 0 bases at J, with 9 bases between the two ends. This CDR3 is CASKGWVNTEAFF. The CDR3 nucleotides read TGTGCCAGCAAGGGATGGGTGAACACTGAAGCTTTCTTT.

Ten or more counts support this clonotype. The chain recombines TRBV5-1 with TRBJ2-7, with unresolved D. Germline V gives CDR1 SGHRS, CDR2 YFSETQ. Trimming stripped 4 bases from V and 2 bases from J, with 16 bases between. The CDR3 is made up of 15 amino acids. CDR3 sequence (DNA): TGCGCCAGCAGCCCGGGCTCCGGGTTCACCTACGAGCAGTACTTC. Translating gives CASSPGSGFTYEQYF.

This clonotype was seen repeatedly, ten times or more. The rearrangement uses TRBV11-3 and TRBJ2-5, with D tentatively TRBD2 (6 bases). Germline V gene sequence: CDR1 SGHNT, CDR2 YENEEA. V lost 6 bases to trimming and J lost 10 bases, with 18 bases between them. This CDR3 region has 13 residues. The CDR3 DNA is TGTGCCAGCAGTTTCGGGGGAAGAGAGGGCCAGTACTTC. The encoded protein is CASSFGGREGQYF.

This clonotype was seen many times. The rearrangement uses TRBV12-3 or TRBV12-4 and TRBJ2-5, with a tentative D call TRBD1 (6 bases). This CDR3 contains 12 residues. V lost 3 bases, J lost 14 bases, and 16 bases lay in between. CDR3 protein: CASSFWGQPLYF. The CDR3, as DNA: TGTGCCAGCAGTTTCTGGGGGCAGCCTCTTTACTTC.

This clonotype turned up a few times. The chain carries TRBV18 and TRBJ1-2; 10 nucleotides align to TRBD1. J was trimmed by 6 bases and V by 3 bases; bases with no gene match: 13. The CDR3 is made up of 17 amino acids. CDR1 and CDR2 from the germline V gene are KGHSH and LQKENI. The CDR3 is CASSPTRTGGNMDGYTF. DNA for the CDR3: TGTGCCAGCTCACCGACACGGACAGGGGGAAATATGGATGGCTACACCTTC.

About this clonotype: Given a much more abundant clone one base away, this may be a read error. The rearrangement uses TRBV28 and TRBJ1-6, with D possibly matching TRBD1 (5 bases). CDR1 is MDHEN and CDR2 is SYDVKM in the germline V gene. This CDR3 has 17 residues. Trimming shortened V by 2 bases and J by 4 bases, and 15 bases separated the two germline ends. The CDR3 is CASSLGAMTDYNSPLHF. In DNA form, the CDR3 reads TGTGCCAGCAGTTTAGGGGCGATGACAGATTATAATTCACCCCTCCACTTT.

This clonotype turned up a few times. V is TRBV6-1 and J is TRBJ2-7, with 13 nucleotides matching TRBD2. Trimming at V came to 6 bases and at J to 10 bases, leaving 15 bases not matched to a gene. The CDR3 covers 16 residues. Germline V lookup: CDR1 MNHNS, CDR2 SASEGT. CDR3 protein: CASSNGLAGDLLLQYF. The CDR3, as DNA: TGTGCCAGCAGCAACGGACTAGCGGGAGATCTTCTCCTACAGTACTTC.

This clonotype was recorded at least ten times. This chain uses TRBV11-3 with TRBJ2-5, with D perhaps TRBD2 (6 bases). CDR3 length equals 16 residues. Per the germline V gene, CDR1 is SGHNT and CDR2 is YENEEA. The V gene lost 0 bases and the J gene lost 3 bases, with 14 bases spanning the gap. The CDR3 sequence: CASSLDGSSGKETQYF. The CDR3 nucleotides are TGTGCCAGCAGCTTAGATGGTAGTAGCGGAAAAGAGACCCAGTACTTC. The variable domain in full, with the rest retrieved from reference TRBV11-3 and TRBJ2-5, is EAGVVQSPRYKIIEKKQPVAFWCNPISGHNTLYWYLQNLGQGPELLIRYENEEAVDDSQLPKDRFSAERLKGVDSTLKIQPAELGDSAVYLCASSLDGSSGKETQYFGPGTRLLVL.

This clonotype has a handful of counts. This chain joins TRBV30 and TRBJ2-1; 8 bases fit TRBD1. The CDR3 loop spans 15 amino acids. Germline CDR1 and CDR2: GTSNPN and SVGIG (reference sequence). Unmatched junction bases numbered 14, after V lost 3 bases and J lost 10 bases. CDR3 in amino acids: CAWRGTGHWSAEQFF. The CDR3 DNA sequence: TGTGCCTGGAGGGGGACAGGCCATTGGTCGGCGGAGCAGTTCTTC.

The chain joins TRBV19 to TRBJ2-5; TRBD2 matches at 12 bases. This CDR3 spans 15 amino acids. Germline V gives CDR1 LNHDA, CDR2 SQIVND (reference sequence). With V trimmed by 6 bases and J by 4 bases, 6 bases remained unmatched. CDR3 protein: CASSPTSGGSETQYF. The CDR3 DNA is TGTGCCAGTAGCCCGACTAGCGGGGGTTCAGAGACCCAGTACTTC.

This clonotype has a count of ten or more. V is TRBV11-2 and J is TRBJ1-1; D remains ambiguous. Germline loops: CDR1 SGHAT, CDR2 FQNNGV. V was trimmed by 5 bases and J by 1 base, leaving 8 bases between them. This CDR3 has 13 amino acids. The CDR3 DNA follows: TGTGCCAGCAGCACCCTACGGAACACTGAAGCTTTCTTT. This codes for CASSTLRNTEAFF.

This clonotype was seen at least ten times. The junction and the germline gene differ at one end; a read error may be behind it. The chain uses TRBV7-2 and TRBJ2-5; D might be TRBD1 or TRBD2, each matching 5 bases. The CDR3 has 13 residues. Germline loops: CDR1 SGHTA, CDR2 FQGNSA. Here the CDR3 reads CASSSGTLGTQYF. CDR3 nucleotide sequence: TGTGCCAGCAGTTCTGGGACGCTCGGGACCCAATACTTC.

This clonotype was counted at least ten times. V and J are TRBV28 and TRBJ1-4; no definite D call. Looked up from germline, CDR1 is MDHEN and CDR2 is SYDVKM. The V end lost 3 bases, the J end lost 2 bases, and 4 bases lay between the germline ends. This CDR3 is built from 13 residues. CDR3 loop: CASSLVTNEKLFF. The CDR3, as DNA: TGTGCCAGCAGTTTGGTGACTAATGAAAAACTGTTTTTT.

This clonotype was seen repeatedly, ten times or more. J is TRBJ1-2 and V is TRBV25-1; 7 nucleotides align to TRBD1. V lost 5 bases, J lost 9 bases, and 15 bases stayed unmatched. From germline, CDR1 is MGHDK and CDR2 SYGVNS. CDR3 length: 15 amino acids. In nucleotides, the CDR3 is TGTGCCAGCAGTATTCCCGGGACAGCTCCTCCGCGCTACACCTTC. Its protein product is CASSIPGTAPPRYTF.

This clonotype was seen ten or more times. At one end the junction does not follow the germline gene, possibly because of a read error. This chain links TRBV5-5 with TRBJ1-2; the match to TRBD1 covers 9 bases. The CDR3 consists of 15 residues. Germline V gene lookup returns CDR1 SGHKS and CDR2 YYEKEE (reference sequence). The CDR3 is CASILGQGGSYGYTF. The CDR3 bases are TGTGCCAGCATCTTGGGACAGGGAGGAAGCTATGGCTACACCTTC.